What follows are 27 T cell receptor beta chains derived from one specimen sequenced in a study of blood T cell repertoires in COVID-19. The assay was immunoSEQ multiplex PCR, and TCRdb's table has in-frame clones only and misses some. This sample has some 380,000 clones, with 87% found just once. The sequencing sample was made of PBMCs or T cells enriched from blood (not recorded which). The origin of the receptors is a young man who had recovered from COVID-19.

The CDR3 DNA reads TGTGCCTGGACGGAGAATAACTATGGCTACACCTTC. It translates to CAWTENNYGYTF. The rearrangement links TRBV30 to TRBJ1-2; D is unresolved. The CDR3 sequence is 12 residues long. Germline V gives CDR1 GTSNPN, CDR2 SVGIG (reference sequence). V was cut by 4 bases and J by 1 base, with 7 bases left in between.

This chain connects TRBV18 to TRBJ2-1; D unresolved. Trimming left V 2 bases short and J 2 bases short, with 10 bases between. CDR1 and CDR2 from the germline V gene are KGHSH and LQKENI. This CDR3 is 15 amino acids long. The CDR3 nucleotides read TGTGCCAGCTCACCAGGTACAGCACCCTACAATGAGCAGTTCTTC. It encodes CASSPGTAPYNEQFF.

The chain employs TRBV10-1 and TRBJ2-1, with TRBD2 matching 10 bases. Germline CDR1 WNHNN, CDR2 SYGVQD (reference sequence). V was clipped by 3 bases and J by 9 bases; unmatched bases: 11. The CDR3 totals 16 residues. The CDR3: CASSEGSGGARGEQFF. In nucleotides, the CDR3 is TGCGCCAGCAGTGAAGGAAGCGGGGGGGCGAGGGGTGAGCAGTTCTTC.

This chain uses TRBV6-5 with TRBJ1-5; a possible D gene is TRBD1 (6 bases). The length of the CDR3 is 13 residues. Germline V gene data show CDR1 as MNHEY and CDR2 as SVGAGI. V was cut by 7 bases and J by 2 bases, with 9 bases left in between. The CDR3 is CASTAGGNQPQHF. CDR3 sequence (DNA): TGTGCCAGCACTGCAGGGGGCAATCAGCCCCAGCATTTT.

Worth noting for this clone: Other nucleotide sequences in the sample specify the same CDR3. The gene calls are TRBV6-5 and TRBJ1-4, with D unclear. Germline CDR1 MNHEY, CDR2 SVGAGI. The CDR3 runs to 13 residues. V gave up 8 bases and J gave up 7 bases, with 14 bases separating them. CDR3 DNA sequence: TGTGCCAGCTCTCCCGGTGGAGGTGAAAAACTGTTTTTT. This sequence encodes CASSPGGGEKLFF.

The chain recombines TRBV5-1 with TRBJ1-4; perhaps TRBD1 as D (6 bases). CDR1 SGHRS and CDR2 YFSETQ come from the germline V gene. Trimming took off 0 bases at V and 3 bases at J, with 9 bases between the two ends. This CDR3 comprises 15 residues. The CDR3 region is CASSLDRTANEKLFF. In DNA form, the CDR3 reads TGCGCCAGCAGCTTGGATAGGACAGCTAATGAAAAACTGTTTTTT.

The chain couples TRBV6-5 to TRBJ2-7, with D maybe TRBD2 (6 bases). The CDR3 loop spans 13 amino acids. Trimming stripped 6 bases from V and 6 bases from J, with 15 bases between. Germline V gives CDR1 MNHEY, CDR2 SVGAGI. The CDR3 coding sequence is TGTGCCAGCAGGGCCGGGGGATCGGGCGAGCAGTACTTC. It yields the protein CASRAGGSGEQYF.

This chain connects TRBV7-2 to TRBJ2-1; D gene unclear. Looked up from germline, CDR1 is SGHTA and CDR2 is FQGNSA. There are 14 residues in the CDR3. Trimming removed 7 bases at V and 1 base at J, with 11 bases between. The CDR3 spells CASTPPVSYNEQFF. The CDR3 bases are TGTGCCAGCACCCCGCCGGTGTCCTACAATGAGCAGTTCTTC. Complete variable domain (other parts from reference TRBV7-2 and TRBJ2-1): GAGVSQSPSNKVTEKGKDVELRCDPISGHTALYWYRQSLGQGLEFLIYFQGNSAPDKSGLPSDRFSAERTGGSVSTLTIQRTQQEDSAVYLCASTPPVSYNEQFFGPGTRLTVL.

Notes on this clone: The sample holds other DNA sequences that translate to the same CDR3. The J gene is TRBJ1-1, the V gene TRBV6-4; D is ambiguous. Germline V gives CDR1 MRHNA, CDR2 SNTAGT. The V end lost 3 bases, the J end lost 4 bases, and 9 bases lay between the germline ends. This CDR3 spans 13 amino acids. CDR3 in DNA: TGTGCCAGCAGTGAGCAAGGGAGCACTGAAGCTTTCTTT. As protein: CASSEQGSTEAFF.

V is TRBV5-5 and J is TRBJ1-2; TRBD1 might be the D (5 bases). The CDR3 contains 13 residues. Trimming took 4 bases from V and 5 from J, leaving 12 bases between them. Looked up from germline, CDR1 is SGHKS and CDR2 is YYEKEE (reference sequence). The CDR3 loop is CASSADSTYGYTF. In nucleotides, the CDR3 is TGTGCCAGCAGCGCAGACAGCACTTATGGCTACACCTTC.

The chain combines TRBV7-9 with TRBJ2-3, with 7 bases fitting TRBD2. V lost 2 bases, J lost 5 bases, and 7 bases stayed unmatched. This CDR3 spans 15 amino acids. Germline lookup yields CDR1 SEHNR and CDR2 FQNEAQ (reference sequence). The CDR3 region has the DNA TGTGCCAGCAGCTTATACGGCCCGGGAGGAGATACGCAGTATTTT. This sequence encodes CASSLYGPGGDTQYF.

This chain joins TRBV19 and TRBJ1-2; D is possibly TRBD1 (6 bases). The CDR3 consists of 14 residues. The V and J ends lost 7 bases and 5 bases respectively, with 17 bases between them. CDR1 and CDR2 from the germline V gene are LNHDA and SQIVND (reference sequence). The CDR3 DNA reads TGTGCCAGTAAATACAGGGAGATTTATTATGGCTACACCTTC. Translation gives CASKYREIYYGYTF.

The CDR3 bases are TGTGCCAGCAGGGATGACAGGGCTGCTAATGAAAAACTGTTTTTT. Translated, it gives CASRDDRAANEKLFF. This sequence joins TRBV25-1 and TRBJ1-4; 7 positions agree with TRBD1. This CDR3 has 15 amino acids. Germline V gene data show CDR1 as MGHDK and CDR2 as SYGVNS. V was clipped by 6 bases and J by 3 bases; unmatched bases: 7.

J is TRBJ1-5 and V is TRBV5-1; TRBD1 matches at 8 bases. The CDR3 covers 15 residues. Germline assignment: CDR1 SGHRS and CDR2 YFSETQ. V was pared by 0 bases and J by 3 bases, with 2 bases of the junction left unmatched. CDR3 nucleotide sequence: TGCGCCAGCAGCTTGGACAGGGGGGACAATCAGCCCCAGCATTTT. Translated: CASSLDRGDNQPQHF.

This clone was detected once. The chain combines TRBV7-8 with TRBJ1-1; 8 nucleotides agree with TRBD1. Trimming at V came to 1 base and at J to 3 bases, leaving 13 bases not matched to a gene. This CDR3 contains 18 residues. Germline assignment: CDR1 SGHVS and CDR2 FQNEAQ. The CDR3, as DNA: TGTGCCAGCAGCTTAGTCATCCCAGGACAGGGCTATGACACTGAAGCTTTCTTT. Protein product: CASSLVIPGQGYDTEAFF.

V and J are TRBV23-1 and TRBJ1-1, with D unresolved. TRBV23-1 belongs to the ORF category, with a function that is uncertain. This CDR3 contains 14 residues. The germline V and J ends were trimmed by 0 bases and 0 bases, with 5 bases remaining between them. The DNA of the CDR3 is TGCGCCAGCAGTCAATCCGGGGTGAACACTGAAGCTTTCTTT. It codes for CASSQSGVNTEAFF.

As DNA, the CDR3 is TGTGCCACCAGCAGAATAACAGGGGGGATCAGTGGCTACACCTTC. Its protein is CATSRITGGISGYTF. The J gene is TRBJ1-2, the V gene TRBV15, with 8 bases identical to TRBD1. From germline, CDR1 is LNHNV and CDR2 YYDKDF (reference sequence). The CDR3 sequence is 15 residues long. The J segment lost 7 bases and the V segment lost 2 bases, leaving 9 bases of the junction unmatched.

CDR3 nucleotides: TGTGCCAGCAGCCAAGCGGGACAGTTCTATGGCTACACCTTC. Translating it yields CASSQAGQFYGYTF. The rearrangement links TRBV3-1 (or the pseudogene TRBV3-2) to TRBJ1-2; 7 positions match TRBD1. V lost 1 base to trimming and J lost 4 bases; unmatched junction nucleotides: 3. This CDR3 has 14 amino acids. Per the germline V gene, CDR1 is LGHDT and CDR2 is YNNKEL (reference sequence).

The V and J genes are TRBV12-3 or TRBV12-4 and TRBJ1-1; D gene uncertain. Deletions cut 5 bases from V and 11 bases from J, with 12 bases between. The CDR3 consists of 11 residues. In nucleotides, the CDR3 is TGTGCCAGCAGTCATGGCGCGGGGGCTTTCTTT. Encoded protein: CASSHGAGAFF.

As for this clone: The junction does not match germline at one end; this may be a read error. Different DNA sequences within this sample yield the same CDR3. The V call is TRBV7-3, the J call TRBJ2-7; TRBD2 might be the D (6 bases). The CDR3 has 17 residues. Germline V lookup: CDR1 SGHTA, CDR2 FQGTGA. Written as DNA, the CDR3 is TGTGCCAGCAGCTTAATTGGAGGGAGCGATAGGACCTACGAGCAGTATTTC. This codes for CASSLIGGSDRTYEQYF.

The chain combines TRBV7-2 with TRBJ1-1; the D gene is possibly TRBD1 (6 bases). Germline CDR1 reads SGHTA; CDR2 reads FQGNSA. The CDR3 totals 18 residues. The V end was cut by 3 bases, the J end by 1 base, with 21 bases between. CDR3 in DNA: TGTGCCAGCAGCTTTCATGGCAGGGGCGTAATACGGAACACTGAAGCTTTCTTT. It specifies CASSFHGRGVIRNTEAFF.

This chain connects TRBV19 to TRBJ1-2, with 9 bases identical to TRBD1. The CDR3 extends over 15 amino acids. The germline V gene encodes CDR1 LNHDA and CDR2 SQIVND (reference sequence). Trimming took 5 bases from V and 2 from J; bases not matched to a gene: 6. The CDR3 spells CASSAWTGANYGYTF. The DNA for the CDR3 is TGTGCCAGTAGTGCTTGGACAGGGGCCAACTATGGCTACACCTTC.

The rearrangement uses TRBV9 and TRBJ2-1, with no clear D. The length of the CDR3 is 12 residues. The germline V and J ends were trimmed by 0 bases and 9 bases, with 7 bases remaining between them. Germline CDR1 and CDR2: SGDLS and YYNGEE. The CDR3 DNA follows: TGTGCCAGCAGCGTAGTAGATGGTGAGCAGTTCTTC. It encodes CASSVVDGEQFF.

This clone was recorded once. This chain links TRBV28 with TRBJ1-1, with D possibly TRBD1 on 5 matching bases. Trimming stripped 5 bases from V and 4 bases from J, with 17 bases between. The CDR3 totals 15 residues. The germline V gene encodes CDR1 MDHEN and CDR2 SYDVKM. The CDR3 nucleotides read TGTGCCAGCAGTCCGATCTTTCGCCAGGGCACTGAAGCTTTCTTT. This sequence encodes CASSPIFRQGTEAFF.

This sequence joins TRBV6-5 and TRBJ1-4, with TRBD1 identical over 8 bases. V lost 6 bases, J lost 7 bases, and 4 bases stayed unmatched. The CDR3 consists of 13 residues. Germline lookup yields CDR1 MNHEY and CDR2 SVGAGI. CDR3 residues: CASRTGVIEKLFF. CDR3 nucleotide sequence: TGTGCCAGCAGGACAGGGGTTATTGAAAAACTGTTTTTT.

The rearrangement joins TRBV4-1 to TRBJ2-1; 8 bases map to TRBD2. The V segment lost 2 bases and the J segment 10 bases; nucleotides outside the gene matches: 13. Germline lookup yields CDR1 MGHRA and CDR2 YSYEKL. This CDR3 region has 16 residues. DNA of the CDR3: TGCGCCAGCAGCCAACCTTTAGCGGGGCGACGACGCGAGCAGTTCTTC. Translating it yields CASSQPLAGRRREQFF.

This clone was found once. Mismatch with germline at one junction end may stem from a read error. The chain links TRBV11-2 to TRBJ2-1, with a tentative D call TRBD2 (5 bases). The CDR3 runs to 17 residues. CDR1 SGHAT and CDR2 FQNNGV come from the germline V gene. In DNA form, the CDR3 reads TGTGCCAGCAGCCCAAGCCCCGGACTCATTGTCTACAATGGGCAGTTCTTC. Translated, it gives CASSPSPGLIVYNGQFF.